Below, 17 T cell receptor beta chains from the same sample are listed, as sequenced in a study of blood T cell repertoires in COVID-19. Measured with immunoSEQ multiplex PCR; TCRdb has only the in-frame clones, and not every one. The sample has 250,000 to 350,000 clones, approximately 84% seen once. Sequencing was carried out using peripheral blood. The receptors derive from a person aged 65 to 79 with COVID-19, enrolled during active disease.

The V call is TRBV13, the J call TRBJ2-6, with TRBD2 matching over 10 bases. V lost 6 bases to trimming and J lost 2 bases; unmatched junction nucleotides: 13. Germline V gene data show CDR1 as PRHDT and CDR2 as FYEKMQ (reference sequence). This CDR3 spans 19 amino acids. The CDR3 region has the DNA TGTGCCAGCAGTCAAGTTAGGCTAGCGGGAGTAGCTGGGGCCAACGTCCTGACTTTC. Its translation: CASSQVRLAGVAGANVLTF.

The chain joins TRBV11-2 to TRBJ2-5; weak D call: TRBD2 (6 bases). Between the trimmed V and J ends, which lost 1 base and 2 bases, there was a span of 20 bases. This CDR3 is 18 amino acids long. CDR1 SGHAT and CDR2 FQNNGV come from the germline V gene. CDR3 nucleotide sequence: TGTGCCAGCAGCTTAGTGGGGGGTGTGAACAGCCGGCAAGAGACCCAGTACTTC. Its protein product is CASSLVGGVNSRQETQYF.

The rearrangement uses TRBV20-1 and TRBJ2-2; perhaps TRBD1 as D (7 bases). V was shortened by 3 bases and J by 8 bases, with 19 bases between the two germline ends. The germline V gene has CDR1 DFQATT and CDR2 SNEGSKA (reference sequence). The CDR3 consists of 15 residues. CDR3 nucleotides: TGCAGTGCTAGTGGGCAGGGGGGTCCTACGGGGGAGCTGTTTTTT. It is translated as CSASGQGGPTGELFF.

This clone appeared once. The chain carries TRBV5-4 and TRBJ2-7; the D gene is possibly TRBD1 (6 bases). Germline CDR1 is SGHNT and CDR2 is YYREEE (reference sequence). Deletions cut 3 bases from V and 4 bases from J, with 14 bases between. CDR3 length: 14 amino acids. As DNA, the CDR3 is TGTGCCAGCAGCTCGAGGGACACGATATACGAGCAGTACTTC. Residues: CASSSRDTIYEQYF.

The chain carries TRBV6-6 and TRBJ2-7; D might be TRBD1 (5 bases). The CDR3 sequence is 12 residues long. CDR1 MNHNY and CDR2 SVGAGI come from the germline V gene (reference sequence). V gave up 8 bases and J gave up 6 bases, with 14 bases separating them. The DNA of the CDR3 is TGTGCCAGCCGCATAAGTACAGGCGAGCAGTACTTC. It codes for CASRISTGEQYF.

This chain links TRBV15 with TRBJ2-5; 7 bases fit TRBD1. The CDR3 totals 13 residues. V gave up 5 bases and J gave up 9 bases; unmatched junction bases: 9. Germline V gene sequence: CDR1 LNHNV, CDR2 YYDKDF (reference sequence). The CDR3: CATSRDSLSAQYF. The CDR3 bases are TGTGCCACCAGCCGGGACAGCCTCTCGGCCCAGTACTTC.

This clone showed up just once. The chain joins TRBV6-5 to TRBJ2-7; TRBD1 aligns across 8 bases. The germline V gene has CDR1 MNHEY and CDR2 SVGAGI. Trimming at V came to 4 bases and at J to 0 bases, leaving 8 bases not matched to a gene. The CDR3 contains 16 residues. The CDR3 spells CASSLTQGVDSYEQYF. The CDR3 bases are TGTGCCAGCAGTTTGACACAGGGGGTAGACTCCTACGAGCAGTACTTC.

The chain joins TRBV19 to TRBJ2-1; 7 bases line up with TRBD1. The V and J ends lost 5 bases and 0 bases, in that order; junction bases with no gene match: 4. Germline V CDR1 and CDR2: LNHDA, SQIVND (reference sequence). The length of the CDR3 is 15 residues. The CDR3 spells CASSRQGPSYNEQFF. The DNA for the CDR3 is TGTGCCAGTAGTCGACAGGGTCCCTCCTACAATGAGCAGTTCTTC.

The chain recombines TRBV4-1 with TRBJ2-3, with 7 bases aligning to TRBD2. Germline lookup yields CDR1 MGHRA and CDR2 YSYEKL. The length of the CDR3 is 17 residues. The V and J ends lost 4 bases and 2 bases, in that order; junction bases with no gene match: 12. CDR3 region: CASSPVGWGGNTDTQYF. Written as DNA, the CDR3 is TGCGCCAGCAGCCCTGTGGGGTGGGGGGGGAACACAGATACGCAGTATTTT.

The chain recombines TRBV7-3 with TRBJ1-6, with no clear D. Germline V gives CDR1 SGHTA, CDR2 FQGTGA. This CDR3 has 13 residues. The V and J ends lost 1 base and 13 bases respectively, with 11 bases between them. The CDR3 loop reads CASSLRAQSPLHF. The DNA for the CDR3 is TGTGCCAGCAGCTTAAGGGCACAGTCCCCCCTCCACTTT.

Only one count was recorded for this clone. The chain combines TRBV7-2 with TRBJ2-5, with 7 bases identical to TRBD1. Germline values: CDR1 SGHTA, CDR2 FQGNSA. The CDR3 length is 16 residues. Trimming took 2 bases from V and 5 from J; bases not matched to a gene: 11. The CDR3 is CASSLMGLGRGETQYF. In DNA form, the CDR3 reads TGTGCCAGCAGCTTAATGGGCCTTGGCAGGGGGGAGACCCAGTACTTC.

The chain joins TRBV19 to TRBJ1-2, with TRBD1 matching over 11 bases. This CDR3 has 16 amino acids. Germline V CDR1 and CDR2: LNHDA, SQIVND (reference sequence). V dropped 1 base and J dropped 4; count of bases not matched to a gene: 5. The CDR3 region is CASSIVGTGGLYGYTF. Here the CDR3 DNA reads TGTGCCAGTAGTATAGTCGGGACAGGGGGACTCTATGGCTACACCTTC.

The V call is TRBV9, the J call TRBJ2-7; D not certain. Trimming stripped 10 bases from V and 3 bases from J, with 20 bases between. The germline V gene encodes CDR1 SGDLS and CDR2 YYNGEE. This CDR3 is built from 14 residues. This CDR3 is CASGWVPRDYEQYF. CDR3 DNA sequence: TGTGCCTCAGGATGGGTCCCGAGAGACTACGAGCAGTACTTC. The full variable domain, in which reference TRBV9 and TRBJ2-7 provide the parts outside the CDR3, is DSGVTQTPKHLITATGQRVTLRCSPRSGDLSVYWYQQSLDQGLQFLIQYYNGEERAKGNILERFSAQQFPDLHSELNLSSLELGDSALYFCASGWVPRDYEQYFGPGTRLTVT.

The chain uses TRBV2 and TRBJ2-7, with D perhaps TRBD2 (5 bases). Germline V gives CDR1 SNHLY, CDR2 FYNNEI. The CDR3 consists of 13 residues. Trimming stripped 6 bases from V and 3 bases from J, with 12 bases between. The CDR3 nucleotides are TGTGCCAGCAGCTCGGGGTTACTCTACGAGCAGTACTTC. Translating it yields CASSSGLLYEQYF.

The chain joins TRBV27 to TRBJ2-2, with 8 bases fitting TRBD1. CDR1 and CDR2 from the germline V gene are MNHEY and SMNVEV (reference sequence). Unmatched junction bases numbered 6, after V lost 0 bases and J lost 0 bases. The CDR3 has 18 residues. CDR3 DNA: TGTGCCAGCAGTTTATCGACAGGGGTGGTCGCGAACACCGGGGAGCTGTTTTTT. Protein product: CASSLSTGVVANTGELFF.

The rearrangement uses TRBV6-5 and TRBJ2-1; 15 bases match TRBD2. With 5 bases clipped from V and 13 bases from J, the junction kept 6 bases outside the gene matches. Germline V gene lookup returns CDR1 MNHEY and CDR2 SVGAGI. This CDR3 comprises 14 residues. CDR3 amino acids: CASSPRTSGGGQFF. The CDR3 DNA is TGTGCCAGCAGTCCACGGACTAGCGGGGGGGGCCAGTTCTTC.

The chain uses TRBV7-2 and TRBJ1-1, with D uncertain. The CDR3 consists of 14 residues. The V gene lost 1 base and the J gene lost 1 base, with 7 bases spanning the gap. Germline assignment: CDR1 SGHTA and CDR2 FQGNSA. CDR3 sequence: CASSLVWQNTEAFF. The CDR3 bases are TGTGCCAGCAGCTTAGTTTGGCAGAACACTGAAGCTTTCTTT.